The present T cell receptor beta chain was sequenced within a study of CD8+CD57+ T cells in acquired aplastic anemia (dated 2018 in TCRdb). Study-level background: Extracted DNA from sorted CD4+ and CD8+ cells averaged around 3.2 ug, ranging from roughly 0.17 to 27.4 ug. CD8+CD57+ expansion was defined as a frequency above the mean frequency observed in healthy subjects. Study-level results and caveats: Around 28 CD8+ CDR3 sequences were found to be shared between patients and controls, but these sequences appeared to be highly expressed in patients and within the immunodominant clones of the patients. Patients and healthy controls showed no significant difference in CD8+ Simpson's diversity (P=0.060).

TCR beta VDJ combination and CDR3 sequence profiling used genomic DNA as the template. TCR repertoire sequencing was run on an Illumina HiSeq 2000. As for the authors' bioinformatics: TRBV/TRBJ rearrangement plots, CDR3 size and DJ length profiles, and Simpson's diversity index were used to assess repertoires. The immunodominant clone was defined as the most abundant DNA sequence in deep sequencing data. CDR3 amino acid sequences were screened for sharing across subjects and compared with published repertoires and the VDJdb database. TCRdb trimmed public reads at Q25 via fastp, called clones via MiXCR and kept in-frame beta chains. Entries that share a CDR3 protein sequence are merged under the most common genes and DNA. These V and J calls are TCRdb output, not the study's own analysis. The sample table contains about 240,000 distinct CDR3 sequences; only one count was recorded for more than 45% of them. The top ten clones comprise 6.5% to 10% of the sample.

The CDR3 goes from the cysteine to the phenylalanine over 15 residues. Only the CDR3 portion is preserved as DNA: 45 bases, with reading frame beginning at the first base. From a lookup of the germline V gene, CDR1 and CDR2 are KGHDR and SFDVKD. V ends up 1 base short and J 11 bases short, with an unmatched junction base count of 10. Flow cytometry had shown CD8+CD57+ cell expansion in the patients selected for sequencing. Every patient had a diagnosis of severe acquired aplastic anemia based on International Study of Aplastic Anemia and Agranulocytosis and Camitta criteria. No patient had received any therapy when blood was sampled. The study deep-sequenced TCR repertoires of sorted CD4+ and CD8+ blood T cells from severe aplastic anemia patients and healthy subjects. Patients were enrolled in the USA under clinicaltrials.gov protocols 00001620, 01623167, 00001397, 00071045, 00081523 and 00961064. Ficoll-Paque density gradient centrifugation was used to isolate peripheral blood mononuclear cells. Before DNA extraction, CD4+ and CD8+ T cells were sorted with FACS or magnetic beads.

As regards this clonotype: No cognate antigen has been identified for it. Qualities for individual bases were not recorded, and no much larger clone is one base off.

The receptor's source is a human donor with aplastic anemia. The sequenced material came from sorted CD4+, CD8+, or CD8+CD57+ T cells (not recorded which) from PBMCs. The chain uses TRBV24-1 and TRBJ1-5, with 7 central nucleotides matching TRBD1. CDR3 loop: CATSDLTGDQETQHF. Here is the DNA: TGTGCCACCAGTGATTTAACAGGGGACCAAGAGACCCAGCATTTT.